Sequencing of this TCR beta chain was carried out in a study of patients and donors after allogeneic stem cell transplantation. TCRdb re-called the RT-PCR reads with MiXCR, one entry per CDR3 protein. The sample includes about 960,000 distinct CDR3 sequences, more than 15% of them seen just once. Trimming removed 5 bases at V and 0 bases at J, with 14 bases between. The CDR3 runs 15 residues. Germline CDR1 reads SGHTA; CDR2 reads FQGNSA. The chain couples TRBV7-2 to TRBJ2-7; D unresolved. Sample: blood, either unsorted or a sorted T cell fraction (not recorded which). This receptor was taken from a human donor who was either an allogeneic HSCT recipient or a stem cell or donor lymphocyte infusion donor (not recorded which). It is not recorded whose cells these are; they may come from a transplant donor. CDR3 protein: CASSPSAGSSYEQYF. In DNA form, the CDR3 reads TGTGCCAGCAGCCCAAGTGCAGGTAGCTCCTACGAGCAGTACTTC.